This T cell receptor (beta chain) was identified during a study of blood T cell repertoires in COVID-19 (dated by TCRdb to about 2020). In terms of the full investigation: Collaborator samples came from the United States, Italy and Spain and covered acute and convalescent phases of COVID-19. The material from the prospective study consisted of cDNA or gDNA derived from T cells, B-cell-depleted T cells, or PBMCs. Subjects who had been exposed to COVID-19, were actively infected with it, or had recovered from it provided the deeply sampled blood TCRbeta repertoires that made up the dataset. The repertoires were released in a freely available public database meant as a resource for research on the immune response to SARS-CoV-2. The samples were drawn from the first 160 participants of the ongoing ImmuneRACE study and from roughly 1,300 subjects provided by 6 global collaborators. The sample metadata nearly always contained a de-identified subject ID, COVID-19 status, age in years and sex. Where available, HLA class I and class II types were obtained from metadata supplied by the sample provider rather than from assay-based typing. What the study reported, not specific to this receptor: How much clinical and demographic metadata was included differed by source and by participant, and the metadata was provided uncurated.

In regard to this clone: The antigen it recognizes is unknown. Base qualities are not recorded, but no much larger clone differs from it by a single base.

Participants in the prospective study were aged about 18 to 90 years, lived in under 30 United States geographic areas, and enrolled through a virtual design. In the prospective study, cohorts were assigned on the basis of participant-reported clinical history obtained from a screening survey and a study questionnaire. Exposed participants had been in contact, within 2 weeks of entering the study, with a person who had a PCR-confirmed or clinician-diagnosed case of COVID-19. Mobile phlebotomists in the prospective study collected whole blood, serum and a nasopharyngeal or oropharyngeal swab from every participant. Additional blood draws and questionnaires over an approximately 2-month period could optionally be provided by prospective study participants. Blood samples from the prospective study were shipped frozen or at room temperature prior to DNA extraction. The immunoSEQ Assay, a bias-controlled multiplex PCR, was used to amplify TCRbeta CDR3 regions from genomic DNA. In the paper's pipeline: The number of nucleated cells in each sample was estimated by amplification of reference gene primers within the assay. To quantify the absolute abundance of each unique TCRbeta CDR3 rearrangement, sequence reads were collapsed and filtered. For each sample, productive Simpson clonality was calculated as the square root of Simpson's diversity index across productive rearrangements. In TCRdb, the immuneACCESS table is reduced to in-frame sequences with V and J assigned. These tables do not hold every clone; where another copy was compared, an unresolved V gene accounts for under half, and the others remain unexplained. V, J and clone size are those of that table, while D and trimming were read from the DNA. The sample includes 400,000 to 500,000 clones, with around nine tenths observed a single time. Clones ranked in the top ten supply around 1.5% of the sample.

Trimming removed 3 bases from V and 6 bases from J, leaving 11 bases between the germline ends. The germline V gene (reference sequence) specifies MNHEY as CDR1 and SMNVEV as CDR2. Spanning cysteine to phenylalanine, the CDR3 consists of 13 amino acids. The sequence is cut down to CDR3 DNA, 39 bases in frame from base 1. The sample comprised PBMCs or T cells enriched from blood (not recorded which). This TCR came from a woman aged 18 to 35 who had been exposed to COVID-19. The sequence is built from TRBV27 and TRBJ1-1; TRBD1 is perhaps the D gene, given 5 matching bases. The CDR3 loop reads CASSFQGRAEAFF. The bases read TGTGCCAGCAGTTTCCAGGGAAGGGCTGAAGCTTTCTTT.